The present entry profiles one T cell receptor (beta chain) with its context. Its specificity is not known. The sample is drawn from a study of blood T cells in healthy people across ages. Primers used in a second PCR of roughly 6 to 11 cycles were a sample-barcoded 5' primer and a J-beta primer mix. TCRdb redid the calling of the 5' RACE reads with MiXCR, one entry per CDR3 protein. The table shows roughly 1 million distinct CDR3 sequences, with about 25% occurring only once. Samples had at least 7 million PBMCs isolated from them. Broader study findings: Using unsorted PBMCs precluded a conclusive naive versus antigen-experienced comparison.

Looked up from germline, CDR1 is SEHNR and CDR2 is FQNEAQ (reference sequence). CDR3 length: 13 amino acids. V shed 6 bases and J shed 4 bases, with 9 bases lying between them. Another study also made use of these data, one on T cells of mothers and their children. From that report: Sample barcodes plus 2-4 random nucleotides came from the M1S primer.

V gene TRBV7-9 combines with J gene TRBJ2-2, with D unresolved. Input material: blood. This sequence originates from a girl aged 2-10 years in good health. CDR3 in amino acids: CASSPRATGELFF. In nucleotides, the CDR3 is TGTGCCAGCAGTCCTCGGGCCACCGGGGAGCTGTTTTTT.